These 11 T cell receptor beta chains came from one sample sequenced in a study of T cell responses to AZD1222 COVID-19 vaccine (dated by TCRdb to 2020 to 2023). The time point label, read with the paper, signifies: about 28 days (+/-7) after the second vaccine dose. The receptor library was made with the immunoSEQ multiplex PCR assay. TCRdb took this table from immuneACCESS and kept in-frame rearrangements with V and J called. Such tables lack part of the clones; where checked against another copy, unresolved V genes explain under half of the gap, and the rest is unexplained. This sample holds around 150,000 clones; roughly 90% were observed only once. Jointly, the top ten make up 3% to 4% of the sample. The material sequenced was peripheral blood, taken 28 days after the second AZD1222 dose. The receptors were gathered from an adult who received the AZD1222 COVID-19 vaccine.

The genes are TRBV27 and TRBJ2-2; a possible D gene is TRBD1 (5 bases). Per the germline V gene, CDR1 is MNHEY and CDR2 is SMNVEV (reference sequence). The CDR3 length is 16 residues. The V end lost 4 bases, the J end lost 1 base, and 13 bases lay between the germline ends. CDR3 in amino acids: CASSYWTSMNTGELFF. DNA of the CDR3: TGTGCCAGCAGTTATTGGACATCGATGAACACCGGGGAGCTGTTTTTT.

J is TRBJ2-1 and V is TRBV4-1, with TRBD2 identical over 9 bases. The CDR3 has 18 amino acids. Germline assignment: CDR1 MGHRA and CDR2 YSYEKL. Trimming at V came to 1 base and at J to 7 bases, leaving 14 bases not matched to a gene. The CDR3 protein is CASSQVLVAGVHSNEQFF. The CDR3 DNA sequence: TGCGCCAGCAGCCAAGTATTGGTAGCGGGAGTGCATTCGAATGAGCAGTTCTTC.

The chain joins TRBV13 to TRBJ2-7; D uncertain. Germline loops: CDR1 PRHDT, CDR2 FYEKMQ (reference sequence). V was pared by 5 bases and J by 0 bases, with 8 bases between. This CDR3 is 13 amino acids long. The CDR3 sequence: CASSAESSYEQYF. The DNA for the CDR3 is TGTGCCAGCAGCGCGGAAAGCTCCTACGAGCAGTACTTC.

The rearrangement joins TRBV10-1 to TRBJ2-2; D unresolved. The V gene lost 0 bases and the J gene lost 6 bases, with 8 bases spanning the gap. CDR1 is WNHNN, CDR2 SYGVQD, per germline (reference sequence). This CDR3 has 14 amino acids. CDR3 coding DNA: TGCGCCAGCAGTGAGTCTGGCGATCCCGGGGAGCTGTTTTTT. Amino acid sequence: CASSESGDPGELFF.

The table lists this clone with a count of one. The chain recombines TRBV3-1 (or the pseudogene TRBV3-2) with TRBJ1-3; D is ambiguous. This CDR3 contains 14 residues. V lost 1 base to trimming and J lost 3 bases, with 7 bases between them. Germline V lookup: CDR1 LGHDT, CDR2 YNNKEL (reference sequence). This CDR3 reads CASSQVGFGNTIYF. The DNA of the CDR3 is TGTGCCAGCAGCCAAGTCGGGTTTGGAAACACCATATATTTT.

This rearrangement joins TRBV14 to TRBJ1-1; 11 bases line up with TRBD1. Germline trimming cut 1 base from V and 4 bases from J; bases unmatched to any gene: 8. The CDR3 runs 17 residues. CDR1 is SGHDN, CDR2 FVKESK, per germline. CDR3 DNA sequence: TGTGCCAGCAGCCAAGCCCATGGACAGGGGGCGTCCACTGAAGCTTTCTTT. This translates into CASSQAHGQGASTEAFF.

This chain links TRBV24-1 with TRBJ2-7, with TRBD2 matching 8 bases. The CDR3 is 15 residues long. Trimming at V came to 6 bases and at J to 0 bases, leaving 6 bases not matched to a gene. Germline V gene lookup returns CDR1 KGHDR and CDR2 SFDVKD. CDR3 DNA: TGTGCCACCAGTTCGGGAGGGCCGGTCTCCTACGAGCAGTACTTC. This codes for CATSSGGPVSYEQYF.

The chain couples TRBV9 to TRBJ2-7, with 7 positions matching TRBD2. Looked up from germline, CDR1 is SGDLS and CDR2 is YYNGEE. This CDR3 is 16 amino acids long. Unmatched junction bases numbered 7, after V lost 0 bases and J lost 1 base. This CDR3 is CASSVGSGEGSYEQYF. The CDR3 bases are TGTGCCAGCAGCGTAGGATCCGGGGAGGGGTCCTACGAGCAGTACTTC.

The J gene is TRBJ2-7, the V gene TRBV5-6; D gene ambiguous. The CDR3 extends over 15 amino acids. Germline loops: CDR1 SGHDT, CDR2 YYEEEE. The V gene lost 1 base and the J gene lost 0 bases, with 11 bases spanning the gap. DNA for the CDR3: TGTGCCAGCAGCTTGTTAAATGGCCGCTCCTACGAGCAGTACTTC. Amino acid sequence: CASSLLNGRSYEQYF.

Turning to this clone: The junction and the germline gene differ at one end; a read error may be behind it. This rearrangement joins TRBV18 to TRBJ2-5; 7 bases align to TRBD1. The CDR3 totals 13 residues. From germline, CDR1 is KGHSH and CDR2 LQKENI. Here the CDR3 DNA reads TGTGCCAGCTCCCCACAGGGGTCAGAGACCCAGTACTTC. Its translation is CASSPQGSETQYF. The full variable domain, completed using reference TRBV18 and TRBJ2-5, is NAGVMQNPRHLVRRRGQEARLRCSPMKGHSHVYWYRQLPEEGLKFMVYLQKENIIDESGMPKERFSAEFPKEGPSILRIQQVVRGDSAAYFCASSPQGSETQYFGPGTRLLVL.

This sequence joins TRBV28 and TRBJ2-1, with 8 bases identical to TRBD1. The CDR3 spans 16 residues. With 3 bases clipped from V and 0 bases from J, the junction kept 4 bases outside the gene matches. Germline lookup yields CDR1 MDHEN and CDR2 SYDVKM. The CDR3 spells CASSLPTGGSYNEQFF. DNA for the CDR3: TGTGCCAGCAGTTTGCCCACAGGGGGCTCCTACAATGAGCAGTTCTTC. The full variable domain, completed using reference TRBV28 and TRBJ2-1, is DVKVTQSSRYLVKRTGEKVFLECVQDMDHENMFWYRQDPGLGLRLIYFSYDVKMKEKGDIPEGYSVSREKKERFSLILESASTNQTSMYLCASSLPTGGSYNEQFFGPGTRLTVL.